The next 5 T cell receptor beta chains were all read from a single sample in a study of Tregs in tolerant kidney transplant recipients. Here immunoSEQ multiplex PCR was the method, and the copy in TCRdb shows in-frame clones only, minus some. Among 92,000 or so clones, 90% to 95% were seen once, and the ten largest hold roughly 5%. Material for sequencing was CD8+ T cells from blood. The receptors stem from a human donor in good health.

This chain connects TRBV4-1 to TRBJ2-1; TRBD1 aligns across 8 bases. Germline V CDR1 and CDR2: MGHRA, YSYEKL. This CDR3 has 15 residues. V trimming: 1 base; J trimming: 8 bases; junction bases outside the gene matches: 7. CDR3 region: CASSQADRVSDEQFF. The CDR3 DNA reads TGCGCCAGCAGCCAAGCGGACAGGGTAAGCGATGAGCAGTTCTTC.

This rearrangement joins TRBV12-2 to TRBJ2-7; TRBD1 is the table's D call and was not checked against the DNA. TRBV12-2 is designated a pseudogene. The length of the CDR3 is 17 residues. CDR3 in amino acids: CASRLKKGQGSPYEQYF. Written as DNA, the CDR3 is TGTGCAAGTCGCTTAAAAAAAGGACAGGGTAGCCCCTACGAGCAGTACTTC.

The rearrangement joins TRBV11-2 to TRBJ2-7, with D perhaps matching TRBD2 (6 bases). The germline V gene has CDR1 SGHAT and CDR2 FQNNGV. The CDR3 is made up of 13 amino acids. V lost 4 bases and J lost 3, with 10 bases in between. The CDR3 coding sequence is TGTGCCAGCAGCTCGGGACTTAGCTACGAGCAGTACTTC. Protein product: CASSSGLSYEQYF.

This rearrangement joins TRBV7-8 to TRBJ1-3; tentative D call: TRBD1 (6 bases). The CDR3 is 17 amino acids. CDR1 and CDR2 from the germline V gene are SGHVS and FQNEAQ. Trimming stripped 1 base from V and 1 base from J, with 14 bases between. CDR3 nucleotides: TGTGCCAGCAGCTTAGGGACCTACAGGGTATCTGGAAACACCATATATTTT. This codes for CASSLGTYRVSGNTIYF.

The CDR3 region has the DNA TGCGCCAGCAGCCCGTGGAAGGGGGGGCAGCCCCAGCATTTT. It yields the protein CASSPWKGGQPQHF. The gene calls are TRBV5-1 and TRBJ1-5; a possible D gene is TRBD1 (6 bases). Trimming took off 4 bases at V and 7 bases at J, with 15 bases between the two ends. Germline V gene sequence: CDR1 SGHRS, CDR2 YFSETQ. This CDR3 contains 14 residues.